The T cell receptor (beta chain) under discussion was sequenced for a study of T-cell memory formation after mild COVID-19. Overall study context: Largely donor-specific TCR clusters were found.

V was clipped by 10 bases and J by 6 bases; unmatched bases: 1. The CDR3 consists of 11 residues. Germline CDR1 reads MNHEY; CDR2 reads SVGAGI. As for this clonotype: Its antigen is unidentified.

The study, taken as a whole, reports: Researchers report contracting CD4+ clones mostly in CM and EM, with CD8+ clones in EMRA. Detection of some responders pre-infection suggested pre-existing cross-reactive memory T cells participated.

Researchers used 5'RACE with constant-segment primers to make TCR alpha and TCR beta cDNA libraries that carry sample barcodes and UMIs. MiXCR, run by TCRdb on the 5' RACE reads, gives a single entry per CDR3 protein. The sample lists around 160,000 distinct CDR3 sequences; 11% were seen once. The sequencing input was PBMCs or a T cell subset sorted from them (not recorded which). This receptor was identified in a man aged 18 to 29 who had mild COVID-19 (a few samples of this study predate the infection). Cell type and time point are not known. The V gene is TRBV6-5, the J gene TRBJ2-7, with TRBD1 matching 12 bases. The chain's CDR3 is CATGQGAEQYF. For the CDR3, the DNA is TGTGCCACGGGACAGGGGGCCGAGCAGTACTTC.